This TCR beta chain derives from a study of T and B cells in COVID-19 patients. The overall study: Critical illness requiring mechanical ventilation or extracorporeal membrane oxygenation affected about 55% of the roughly 20 active-infection patients. Findings and caveats of the study: In COVID-19 patients, T cell receptor beta variable and joining gene use was reportedly strongly skewed.

TRB was amplified from about 260-540 ng of blood genomic DNA. This clonotype was recorded a few times. The antigen remains undetermined. Multiplex PCR with BIOMED2 TRB-A/B primer pools amplified TRB rearrangements. MiXCR, run by TCRdb on the multiplex PCR reads, gives a single entry per CDR3 protein. The sample has approximately 4,000 distinct CDR3 sequences, 22% seen once; the top ten hold roughly a quarter. The germline V gene encodes CDR1 LNHDA and CDR2 SQIVND (reference sequence). With 9 bases removed from V and 5 bases from J, the gap between germline ends came to 26 bases. The CDR3 runs to 16 residues.

This rearrangement joins TRBV19 to TRBJ2-7, with TRBD2 as a possible D gene (7 bases). The sample was blood. This TCR derives from a human donor with active COVID-19. The CDR3 sequence: CASSSPRGGRSDEQYF. DNA of the CDR3: TGTGCCAGCAGTTCCCCCAGGGGCGGGAGATCGGACGAGCAGTACTTC. The full variable domain, rest sourced from reference TRBV19 and TRBJ2-7, is DGGITQSPKYLFRKEGQNVTLSCEQNLNHDAMYWYRQDPGQGLRLIYYSQIVNDFQKGDIAEGYSVSREKKESFPLTVTSAQKNPTAFYLCASSSPRGGRSDEQYFGPGTRLTVT.